A selection of T cell receptor beta chains follows, all from one sample in a study of shared clonotypes between healthy human individuals. Sequenced by immunoSEQ multiplex PCR; TCRdb stores in-frame clones only, minus some. Altogether roughly 2,000,000 clones are present, around 95% being singletons, with the ten largest covering around 1.7%. The source material was naive CD8+ T cells from PBMCs. The receptors stem from a man aged 18 to 30 in good health. Some clones in this sample may be carry-over from other donors' samples. Both conserved end residues are part of each CDR3. Fields, in order: J gene, V gene, CDR3 protein.

j_call: TRBJ2-1; v_call: TRBV25-1; cdr3_aa: CASSDFGTSGRAYEQFF
j_call: TRBJ2-7; v_call: TRBV6-6; cdr3_aa: CASSFLYEQYF
j_call: TRBJ2-7; v_call: TRBV19; cdr3_aa: CASSTGQGYEQYF
j_call: TRBJ2-1; v_call: TRBV2; cdr3_aa: CASKEPGAGNEQFF
j_call: TRBJ2-7; v_call: TRBV2; cdr3_aa: CASRAEPSSYEQYF
j_call: TRBJ2-7; v_call: TRBV14; cdr3_aa: CASRLPGQGFIF
j_call: TRBJ1-2; v_call: TRBV27; cdr3_aa: CASSVDRVTSYTF
j_call: TRBJ1-2; v_call: TRBV4-1; cdr3_aa: CASSQKSRAVRGYTF
j_call: TRBJ1-3; v_call: TRBV19; cdr3_aa: CASSTRTMSSYTIYF
j_call: TRBJ2-7; v_call: TRBV4-1; cdr3_aa: CASSQEPGRLHEQYF
j_call: TRBJ1-1; v_call: TRBV28; cdr3_aa: CASNHGAIGVNTEAFF
j_call: TRBJ2-1; v_call: TRBV7-6; cdr3_aa: CASAGASSYNEQFF
j_call: TRBJ1-1; v_call: TRBV7-6; cdr3_aa: CASSFQSGTGGVKFDEAFF
j_call: TRBJ2-2; v_call: TRBV25-1; cdr3_aa: CASNRETGELFF
j_call: TRBJ1-5; v_call: TRBV27; cdr3_aa: CASSSRRGGNQPQHF
j_call: TRBJ2-2; v_call: TRBV4-2; cdr3_aa: CASSQDGGNTGELFF
j_call: TRBJ2-1; v_call: TRBV29-1; cdr3_aa: CSVETGQIDEQFF
j_call: TRBJ2-1; v_call: TRBV28; cdr3_aa: CASSSTRGPINEQFF
j_call: TRBJ2-2; v_call: TRBV7-9; cdr3_aa: CASRDKGGQSNTGELFF
j_call: TRBJ2-5; v_call: TRBV2; cdr3_aa: CASRGDRGRETQYF
j_call: TRBJ2-1; v_call: TRBV7-9; cdr3_aa: CASSSSASGYYNEQFF
j_call: TRBJ2-7; v_call: TRBV6-5; cdr3_aa: CASSSPGAEQYF
j_call: TRBJ1-6; v_call: TRBV25-1; cdr3_aa: CASSEGPHSPLHF
j_call: TRBJ1-6; v_call: TRBV7-9; cdr3_aa: CASSPVVVQALHF
j_call: TRBJ1-1; v_call: TRBV7-3; cdr3_aa: CASSLLGQMNTEAFF
j_call: TRBJ1-4; v_call: TRBV5-8; cdr3_aa: CASSPFWTGNEKLFF
j_call: TRBJ2-3; v_call: TRBV10-2; cdr3_aa: CATTLLAGNMYTQYF
j_call: TRBJ1-2; v_call: TRBV7-8; cdr3_aa: CASGPETQSYGYTF
j_call: TRBJ2-2; v_call: TRBV21-1; cdr3_aa: CASSPLEIAGVHAGELFF
j_call: TRBJ2-3; v_call: TRBV6-5; cdr3_aa: CASSYFLAGGRDTQYF
j_call: TRBJ2-1; v_call: TRBV18; cdr3_aa: CASSPLAGVNNEQFF
j_call: TRBJ2-1; v_call: TRBV27; cdr3_aa: CASSLVRTIDNEQFF
j_call: TRBJ1-1; v_call: TRBV13; cdr3_aa: CASSSQGGHEAFF
j_call: TRBJ2-1; v_call: TRBV27; cdr3_aa: CASSLSDRGDEQFF
j_call: TRBJ2-2; v_call: TRBV19; cdr3_aa: CASSSRGPGELFF
j_call: TRBJ2-5; v_call: TRBV12-5; cdr3_aa: CASGLGFGPQETQYF